The clone carrying this TCR beta chain has at least ten counts. The sample belongs to a study of molecular identifiers for immune sequencing clone quantification. Turning to the study itself: Across replicate runs, RNA obtained from approximately 22,000 or 94,000 naive CD8 cells was divided into five, with four undergoing sequencing.

CDR3 length equals 16 residues. V gave up 4 bases and J gave up 5 bases; unmatched junction bases: 13. CDR1 and CDR2 from the germline V gene are MNHEY and SMNVEV (reference sequence). Using a CD8+CD4-CCR7+CD45RA+ phenotype, naive CD8 T cells were sorted. Bulk TCR libraries used previously described methods and listed TCR primers. TCRdb re-called the PCR reads through MiXCR, storing one row per CDR3 protein. The repertoire includes under 650,000 distinct CDR3 sequences, about 20% of them detected once, and roughly 0.83% sits in the top ten. The sequencing input was naive CD8+ T cells from blood, with Jurkat cell RNA spiked in. The sample's subset: FACS-sorted CD8+CD4-CCR7+CD45RA+ naive T cells. This clonotype was sampled from a human donor in good health. Some libraries in this study had Jurkat cell RNA spiked in. The chain links TRBV27 to TRBJ2-5; 7 nucleotides line up with TRBD1. CDR3 residues: CASSSPPGQMPETQYF. In nucleotides, the CDR3 is TGTGCCAGCAGTTCCCCGCCGGGACAGATGCCCGAGACCCAGTACTTC.